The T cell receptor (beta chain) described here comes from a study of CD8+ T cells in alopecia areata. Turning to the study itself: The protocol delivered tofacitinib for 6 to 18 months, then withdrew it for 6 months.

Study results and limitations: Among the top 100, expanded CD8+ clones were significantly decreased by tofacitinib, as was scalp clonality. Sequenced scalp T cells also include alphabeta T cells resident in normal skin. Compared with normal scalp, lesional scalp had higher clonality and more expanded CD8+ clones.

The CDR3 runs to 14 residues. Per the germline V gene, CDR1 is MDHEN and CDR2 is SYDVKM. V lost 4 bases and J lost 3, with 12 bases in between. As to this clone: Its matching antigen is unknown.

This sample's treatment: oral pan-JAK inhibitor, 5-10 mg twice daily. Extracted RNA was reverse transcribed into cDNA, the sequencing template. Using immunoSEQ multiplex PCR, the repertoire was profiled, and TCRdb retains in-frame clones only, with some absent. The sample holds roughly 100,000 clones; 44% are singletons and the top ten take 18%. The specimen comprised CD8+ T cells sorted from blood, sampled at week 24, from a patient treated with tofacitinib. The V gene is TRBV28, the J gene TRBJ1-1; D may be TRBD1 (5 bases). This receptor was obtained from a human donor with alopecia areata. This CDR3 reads CASSSREWDTEAFF. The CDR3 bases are TGTGCCAGCAGTTCCAGGGAATGGGACACTGAAGCTTTCTTT.